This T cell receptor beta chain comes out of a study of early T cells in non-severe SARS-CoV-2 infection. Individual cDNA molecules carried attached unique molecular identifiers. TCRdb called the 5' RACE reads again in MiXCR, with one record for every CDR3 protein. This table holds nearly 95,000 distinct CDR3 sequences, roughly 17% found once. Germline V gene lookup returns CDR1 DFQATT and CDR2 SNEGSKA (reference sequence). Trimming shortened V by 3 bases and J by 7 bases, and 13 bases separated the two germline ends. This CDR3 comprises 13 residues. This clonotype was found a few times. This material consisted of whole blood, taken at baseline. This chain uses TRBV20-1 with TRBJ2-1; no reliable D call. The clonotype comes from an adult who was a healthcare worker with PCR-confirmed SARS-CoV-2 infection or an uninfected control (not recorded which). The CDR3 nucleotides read TGCAGTGCTAGGACTCCCCGCAGGAATGAGCAGTTCTTC. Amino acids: CSARTPRRNEQFF.